This T cell receptor (beta chain) comes out of a study of chemoradiotherapy in HPV16-positive cancers. In the study overall: Candidate HPV-specific clones and shared TCR motifs came from two HPV16-positive patients.

Study observations and caveats: Candidate HPV-specific clones and E7-related TCR motifs grew in tumor during treatment. HPV-responsive T-cell expansion during chemoradiotherapy was linked to improved recurrence-free survival in HPV16-positive patients.

CDR3 size: 14 residues. The V gene's germline CDR1 is SGHTS and CDR2 YDEGEE. V shed 2 bases, J shed 4 bases, and the junction held 1 base outside the gene matches. Some clones are missing from TCRdb's copy, which holds only in-frame ones; the method was immunoSEQ multiplex PCR. The sample lists about 15,000 clones, roughly 80% occurring once. Turning to this clone: Its matching antigen is unknown.

This specimen was collected from a patient who underwent chemoradiotherapy. This chain uses TRBV5-8 with TRBJ2-3; 10 bases align to TRBD2. This receptor was obtained from a human donor with HPV-associated anogenital cancer. CDR3 region: CASSLAGGPDTQYF. In DNA, the CDR3 is TGTGCCAGCAGCTTAGCGGGGGGGCCAGATACGCAGTATTTT.